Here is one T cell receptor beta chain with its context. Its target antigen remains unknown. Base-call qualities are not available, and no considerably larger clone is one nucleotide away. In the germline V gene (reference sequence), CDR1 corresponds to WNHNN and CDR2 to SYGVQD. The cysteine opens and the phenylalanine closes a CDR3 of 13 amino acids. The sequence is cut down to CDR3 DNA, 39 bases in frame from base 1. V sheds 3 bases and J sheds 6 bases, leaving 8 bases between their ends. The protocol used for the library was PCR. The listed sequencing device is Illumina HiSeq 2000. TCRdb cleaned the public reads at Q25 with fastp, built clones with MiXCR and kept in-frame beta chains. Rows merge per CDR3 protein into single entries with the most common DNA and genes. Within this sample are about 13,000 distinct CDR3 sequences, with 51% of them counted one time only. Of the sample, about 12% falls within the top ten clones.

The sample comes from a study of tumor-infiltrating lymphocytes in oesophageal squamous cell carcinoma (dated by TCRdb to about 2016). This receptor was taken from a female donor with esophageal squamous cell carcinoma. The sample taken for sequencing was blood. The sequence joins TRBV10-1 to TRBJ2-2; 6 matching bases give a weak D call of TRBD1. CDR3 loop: CASSEQGSGELFF. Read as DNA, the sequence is TGCGCCAGCAGTGAACAGGGCTCCGGGGAGCTGTTTTTT.